This T cell receptor (beta chain) was retrieved from a study of blood T cell repertoires in COVID-19. Clones were read by immunoSEQ multiplex PCR, and TCRdb kept only the in-frame ones, dropping some. The data show 61,000 or so clones, with under 85% seen just once and 4.5% to 7% held by the top ten. The junction had 1 base not matched to a gene; V was cut back by 3 bases and J by 4 bases. Germline values: CDR1 SGDLS, CDR2 YYNGEE. This CDR3 has 14 residues. The sequenced sample was peripheral blood. The sequence was obtained from a woman in her seventies with acute or convalescent COVID-19. The rearrangement links TRBV9 to TRBJ1-6, with 7 bases lining up with TRBD1. The CDR3: CASSEQGYNSPLHF. The DNA for the CDR3 is TGTGCCAGCAGCGAACAGGGGTATAATTCACCCCTCCACTTT.